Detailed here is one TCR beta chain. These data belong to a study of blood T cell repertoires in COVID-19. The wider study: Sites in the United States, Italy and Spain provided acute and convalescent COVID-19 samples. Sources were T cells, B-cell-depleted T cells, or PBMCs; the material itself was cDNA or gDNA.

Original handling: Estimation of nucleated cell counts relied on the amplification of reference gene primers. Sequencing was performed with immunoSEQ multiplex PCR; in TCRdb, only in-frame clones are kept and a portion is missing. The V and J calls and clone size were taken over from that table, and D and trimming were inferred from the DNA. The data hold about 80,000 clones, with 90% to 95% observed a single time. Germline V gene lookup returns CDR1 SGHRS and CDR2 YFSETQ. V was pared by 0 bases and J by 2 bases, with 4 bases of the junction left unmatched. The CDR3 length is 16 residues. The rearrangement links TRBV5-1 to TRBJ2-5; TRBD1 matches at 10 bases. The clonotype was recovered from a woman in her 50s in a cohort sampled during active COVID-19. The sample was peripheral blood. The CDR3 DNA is TGCGCCAGCAGCTTGGGGGGGACAGGGGAGCAAGAGACCCAGTACTTC. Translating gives CASSLGGTGEQETQYF.